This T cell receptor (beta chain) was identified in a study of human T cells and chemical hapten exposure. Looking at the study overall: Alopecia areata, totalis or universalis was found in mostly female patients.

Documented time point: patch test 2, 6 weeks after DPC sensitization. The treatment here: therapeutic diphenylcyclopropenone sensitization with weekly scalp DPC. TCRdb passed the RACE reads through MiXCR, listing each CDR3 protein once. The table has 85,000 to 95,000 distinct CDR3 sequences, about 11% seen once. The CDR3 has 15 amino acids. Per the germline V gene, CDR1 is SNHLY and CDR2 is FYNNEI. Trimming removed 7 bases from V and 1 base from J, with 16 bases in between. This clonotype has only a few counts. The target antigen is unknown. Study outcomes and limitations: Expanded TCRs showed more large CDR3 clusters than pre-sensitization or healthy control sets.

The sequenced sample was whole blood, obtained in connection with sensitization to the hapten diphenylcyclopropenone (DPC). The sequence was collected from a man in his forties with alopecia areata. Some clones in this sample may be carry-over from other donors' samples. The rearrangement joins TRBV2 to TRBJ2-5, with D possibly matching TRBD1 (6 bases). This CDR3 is CASKGPGDFQETQYF. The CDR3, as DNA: TGTGCCAGCAAAGGGCCAGGGGATTTCCAAGAGACCCAGTACTTC.